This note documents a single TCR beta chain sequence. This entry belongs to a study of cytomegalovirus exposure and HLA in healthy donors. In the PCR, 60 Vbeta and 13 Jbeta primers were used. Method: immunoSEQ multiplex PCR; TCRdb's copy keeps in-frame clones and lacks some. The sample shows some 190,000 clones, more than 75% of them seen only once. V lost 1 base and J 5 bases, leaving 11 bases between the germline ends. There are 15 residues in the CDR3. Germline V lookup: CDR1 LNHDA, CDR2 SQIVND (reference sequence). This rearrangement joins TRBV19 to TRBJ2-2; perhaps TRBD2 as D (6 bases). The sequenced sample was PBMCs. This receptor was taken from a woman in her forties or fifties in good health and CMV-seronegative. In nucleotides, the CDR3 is TGTGCCAGTAGTATAGGGGACTCTGATACCGGGGAGCTGTTTTTT. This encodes CASSIGDSDTGELFF.